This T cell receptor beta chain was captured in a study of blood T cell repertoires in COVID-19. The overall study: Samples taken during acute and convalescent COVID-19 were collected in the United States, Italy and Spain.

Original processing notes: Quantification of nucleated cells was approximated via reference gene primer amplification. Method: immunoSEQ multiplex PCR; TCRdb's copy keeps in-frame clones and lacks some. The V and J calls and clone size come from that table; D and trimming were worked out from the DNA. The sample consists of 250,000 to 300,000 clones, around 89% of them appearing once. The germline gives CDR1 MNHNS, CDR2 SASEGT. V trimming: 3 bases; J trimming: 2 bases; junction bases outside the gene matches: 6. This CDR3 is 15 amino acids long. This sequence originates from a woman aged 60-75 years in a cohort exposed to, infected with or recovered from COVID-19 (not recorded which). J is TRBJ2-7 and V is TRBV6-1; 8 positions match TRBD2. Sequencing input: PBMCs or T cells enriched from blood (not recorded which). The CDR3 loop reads CASSEYYSGTYEQYF. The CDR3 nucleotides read TGTGCCAGCAGTGAGTATTATAGCGGGACCTACGAGCAGTACTTC.